This TCR beta chain appears in the sequencing data of a study of CXCR3-negative and CXCR3-positive naive CD8 T cells. Study context: A total of roughly 140 million TRB reads was generated, with about 1.5 +/- 0.3 million per library.

There are 12 residues in the CDR3. Germline V gene data show CDR1 as DFQATT and CDR2 as SNEGSKA (reference sequence). UMI-labeled 5' RACE yielded the TRB cDNA libraries. Using the 5' RACE reads, TCRdb records one entry per CDR3 protein without DNA. The sample has some 54,000 distinct CDR3 sequences. Study outcomes and limitations: Both naive subsets had comparably high diversity; memory CD8+ cells much lower. In CXCR3-positive naive cells, the TRB CDR3s were more hydrophobic than in CXCR3-negative naive cells. CD5 surface expression was similar among naive subsets, and TCR strength was estimated by inference from TRB CDR3 properties.

Triplicate sorts of 300,000 cells per CD8+ subset. On this clonotype: The antigen is undetermined.

Sequenced input: naive CXCR3+ CD8+ T cells from blood. As for subset: CD45RO-CCR7+CD27+CD95- naive CD8+ T cells expressing CXCR3 (TNR3+). The TCR comes from a human donor in good health. Some clones in this sample may be carry-over from other donors' samples. The chain carries TRBV20-1 and TRBJ1-1; the TCRdb call, TRBD1, lacks DNA for checking. The CDR3 sequence: CSVRQGSTEAFF.